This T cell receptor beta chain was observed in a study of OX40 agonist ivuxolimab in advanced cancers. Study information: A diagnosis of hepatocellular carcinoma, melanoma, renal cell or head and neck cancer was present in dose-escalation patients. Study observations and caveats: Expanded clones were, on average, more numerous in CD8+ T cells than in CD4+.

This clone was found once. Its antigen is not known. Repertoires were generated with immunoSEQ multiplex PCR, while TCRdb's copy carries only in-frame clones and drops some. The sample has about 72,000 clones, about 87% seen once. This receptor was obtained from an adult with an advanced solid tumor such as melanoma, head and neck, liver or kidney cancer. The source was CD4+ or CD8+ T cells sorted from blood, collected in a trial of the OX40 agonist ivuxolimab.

CDR3 amino acids: CARTGGPINNEQFF. CDR3 in DNA: TGTGCCCGCACCGGGGGGCCTATAAACAATGAGCAGTTCTTC. The J gene is TRBJ2-1, the V gene TRBV21-1; the listed D gene, TRBD2, was not tested against the DNA. TRBV21-1 represents a pseudogene. The CDR3 is 14 residues long.